Following are 22 T cell receptor beta chains from one sample sequenced in a study of cytomegalovirus exposure and HLA in healthy donors. Primers for the PCR totalled 60 Vbeta and 13 Jbeta. Profiled with immunoSEQ multiplex PCR; TCRdb holds only in-frame clones, not every one. The sample yields about 200,000 clones, around 86% seen once. Sequencing used PBMCs. The receptors come from a woman in her forties in good health and CMV-seronegative.

The V gene is TRBV7-8, the J gene TRBJ2-7; 10 nucleotides line up with TRBD1. The germline V gene has CDR1 SGHVS and CDR2 FQNEAQ. Germline trimming cut 5 bases from V and 6 bases from J; bases unmatched to any gene: 10. This CDR3 has 15 amino acids. CDR3 sequence reads: CASSLPGTGDREQYF. Written as DNA, the CDR3 is TGTGCCAGCAGCCTCCCTGGGACAGGGGATCGCGAGCAGTACTTC.

The rearrangement links TRBV27 to TRBJ2-7; D remains ambiguous. Trimming removed 2 bases at V and 3 bases at J, with 14 bases between. This CDR3 region has 15 residues. CDR1 MNHEY and CDR2 SMNVEV come from the germline V gene (reference sequence). DNA for the CDR3: TGTGCCAGCAGTTTAGCGATAAGTATGCGCTACGAGCAGTACTTC. It specifies CASSLAISMRYEQYF.

The chain links TRBV7-9 to TRBJ2-6; no clear D gene. This CDR3 contains 15 residues. CDR1 SEHNR and CDR2 FQNEAQ come from the germline V gene (reference sequence). Deletions cut 5 bases from V and 1 base from J, with 9 bases between. CDR3 sequence: CASSVSESGANVLTF. The DNA for the CDR3 is TGTGCCAGCAGCGTCAGCGAATCTGGGGCCAACGTCCTGACTTTC. The whole variable domain, remainder taken from reference TRBV7-9 and TRBJ2-6, is DTGVSQNPRHKITKRGQNVTFRCDPISEHNRLYWYRQTLGQGPEFLTYFQNEAQLEKSRLLSDRFSAERPKGSFSTLEIQRTEQGDSAMYLCASSVSESGANVLTFGAGSRLTVL.

The chain carries TRBV18 and TRBJ2-7, with 7 bases aligning to TRBD1. J lost 6 bases, V lost 4 bases, and 6 bases had no gene match. CDR1 and CDR2 from the germline V gene are KGHSH and LQKENI. The CDR3 length is 13 residues. Here the CDR3 reads CASSLDRAGEQYF. In DNA, the CDR3 is TGTGCCAGCTCACTAGACAGGGCGGGCGAGCAGTACTTC.

This chain uses TRBV5-1 with TRBJ2-7; 10 nucleotides line up with TRBD1. The CDR3 has 15 amino acids. Trimming at V came to 2 bases and at J to 3 bases, leaving 5 bases not matched to a gene. In germline, CDR1 is SGHRS, CDR2 YFSETQ. The DNA of the CDR3 is TGCGCCAGCAGCTTAGCCGGGACAGGGGTCTACGAGCAGTACTTC. Translating gives CASSLAGTGVYEQYF.

V gene TRBV5-1 combines with J gene TRBJ2-1, with D tentatively TRBD1 (5 bases). V lost 4 bases and J lost 10, with 12 bases in between. The length of the CDR3 is 12 residues. Per the germline V gene, CDR1 is SGHRS and CDR2 is YFSETQ. CDR3 DNA sequence: TGCGCCAGCAGCACCGACAGAAGAGAGCAGTTCTTC. It codes for CASSTDRREQFF. Full variable domain (rest looked up from reference TRBV5-1 and TRBJ2-1): KAGVTQTPRYLIKTRGQQVTLSCSPISGHRSVSWYQQTPGQGLQFLFEYFSETQRNKGNFPGRFSGRQFSNSRSEMNVSTLELGDSALYLCASSTDRREQFFGPGTRLTVL.

This sequence joins TRBV20-1 and TRBJ2-5; perhaps TRBD2 as D (5 bases). The CDR3 loop spans 11 amino acids. Germline lookup yields CDR1 DFQATT and CDR2 SNEGSKA (reference sequence). In nucleotides, the CDR3 is TGCGCGATGAGAGGGAAAGAGACCCAGTACTTC. Amino acid sequence: CAMRGKETQYF.

The sample holds a few counts of this clone. The DNA of the CDR3 is TGTGCCAGCAGGGGGCAGGGTGGTGAAAAACTGTTTTTT. Translation: CASRGQGGEKLFF. This sequence joins TRBV2 and TRBJ1-4, with D possibly matching TRBD1 (5 bases). The V gene's germline CDR1 is SNHLY and CDR2 FYNNEI. CDR3 size: 13 residues. V lost 6 bases to trimming and J lost 7 bases, with 12 bases between them.

The chain carries TRBV5-1 and TRBJ2-3, with 7 bases identical to TRBD1. CDR1 is SGHRS, CDR2 YFSETQ, per germline. V lost 4 bases and J lost 2; bases outside the gene matches: 7. The CDR3 runs to 15 residues. CDR3 in DNA: TGCGCCAGCAGCGTGACAGGGCCCCCCACAGATACGCAGTATTTT. This translates into CASSVTGPPTDTQYF.

The chain uses TRBV5-6 and TRBJ2-3, with 9 bases matching TRBD2. This CDR3 region has 15 residues. Germline CDR1 reads SGHDT; CDR2 reads YYEEEE. V lost 3 bases, J lost 7 bases, and 9 bases stayed unmatched. This chain's CDR3 is CASSSSGNGPNTQYF. CDR3 sequence (DNA): TGTGCCAGCAGCTCTAGCGGGAATGGTCCAAATACGCAGTATTTT.

The chain joins TRBV19 to TRBJ1-2, with 8 bases matching TRBD1. This CDR3 is 14 amino acids long. The V and J ends lost 8 bases and 4 bases, in that order; junction bases with no gene match: 9. Germline V gives CDR1 LNHDA, CDR2 SQIVND (reference sequence). CDR3 residues: CASGGQGFFYGYTF. As DNA, the CDR3 is TGTGCCAGTGGAGGACAGGGATTTTTCTATGGCTACACCTTC. Full variable domain (rest looked up from reference TRBV19 and TRBJ1-2): DGGITQSPKYLFRKEGQNVTLSCEQNLNHDAMYWYRQDPGQGLRLIYYSQIVNDFQKGDIAEGYSVSREKKESFPLTVTSAQKNPTAFYLCASGGQGFFYGYTFGSGTRLTVV.

The chain combines TRBV15 with TRBJ2-5; weak D call: TRBD2 (6 bases). The closer fit of TRBJ2-7 to the DNA end suggests the J call may be wrong. The CDR3 is 14 residues long. From germline, CDR1 is LNHNV and CDR2 YYDKDF (reference sequence). The CDR3 here is CATSTGLATYEQYF. The CDR3 DNA reads as TGTGCCACCAGCACGGGACTCGCAACCTACGAGCAGTACTTC.

This clone was found a few times. CDR3 sequence (DNA): TGCGCCAGCAGCCAAGAACTAGGTGGGGAGTTCTTC. Translated, it gives CASSQELGGEFF. This chain links TRBV4-1 with TRBJ2-1, with D possibly TRBD2 on 5 matching bases. The CDR3 has 12 residues. Germline V gene lookup returns CDR1 MGHRA and CDR2 YSYEKL. The V gene lost 0 bases and the J gene lost 14 bases, with 11 bases spanning the gap.

V gene TRBV6-5 combines with J gene TRBJ2-7, with TRBD2 as a possible D gene (5 bases). The length of the CDR3 is 13 residues. Trimming removed 7 bases at V and 3 bases at J, with 13 bases between. Germline lookup yields CDR1 MNHEY and CDR2 SVGAGI. CDR3 coding DNA: TGTGCCAGCATGCAGAGCGGACTCTACGAGCAGTACTTC. This sequence encodes CASMQSGLYEQYF.

This clone has a single count. A junction boundary mismatches the germline segment, possibly from a read error. V usage is TRBV5-4 and J usage is TRBJ2-2; no reliable D call. Germline CDR1 and CDR2: SGHNT and YYREEE (reference sequence). CDR3 length: 12 residues. In nucleotides, the CDR3 is TGTGCCAGCAGCTTTGACACCAGGGAGCTGTTTTTT. It encodes CASSFDTRELFF. The complete variable domain, with remaining parts taken from reference TRBV5-4 and TRBJ2-2, reads ETGVTQSPTHLIKTRGQQVTLRCSSQSGHNTVSWYQQALGQGPQFIFQYYREEENGRGNFPPRFSGLQFPNYSSELNVNALELDDSALYLCASSFDTRELFFGEGSRLTVL.

This clone was seen a handful of times. In DNA form, the CDR3 reads TGTGCCAGCACCCCCTCTGGGACAGGGTCCGAGCAGTACTTC. This translates into CASTPSGTGSEQYF. The chain recombines TRBV6-5 with TRBJ2-7, with 9 bases lining up with TRBD1. Germline CDR1 and CDR2: MNHEY and SVGAGI. After removal of 7 bases from V and 6 bases from J, the junction contained 10 bases not matched to a gene. The CDR3 consists of 14 residues.

The CDR3: CASSLEGVRGEQFF. DNA of the CDR3: TGTGCCAGCAGTTTAGAGGGGGTGCGCGGTGAGCAGTTCTTC. The V gene is TRBV27, the J gene TRBJ2-1, with a weak D call TRBD1 (6 bases). The germline V gene encodes CDR1 MNHEY and CDR2 SMNVEV (reference sequence). The ends were cut back, 2 bases at V and 9 bases at J, with 14 bases in the middle. The CDR3 length is 14 residues.

The rearrangement joins TRBV6-5 to TRBJ2-5; TRBD2 agrees at 8 bases. The CDR3 covers 16 residues. The germline CDR1 and CDR2 sequences are MNHEY and SVGAGI. The V gene end was trimmed by 0 bases and the J gene end by 5 bases; junction bases not matched to a gene: 8. CDR3 region: CASSYSEAGERETQYF. The CDR3 region has the DNA TGTGCCAGCAGTTACTCGGAAGCGGGAGAGCGGGAGACCCAGTACTTC.

J is TRBJ2-2 and V is TRBV5-1; maybe TRBD2 (6 bases). The CDR3 contains 16 residues. Trimming removed 4 bases at V and 5 bases at J, with 18 bases between. Germline-derived CDR1 and CDR2 are SGHRS and YFSETQ. Written as DNA, the CDR3 is TGCGCCAGCAGCCCCGATTTCAGGACTAAAACCGGGGAGCTGTTTTTT. The encoded protein is CASSPDFRTKTGELFF.

V is TRBV5-1 and J is TRBJ1-3, with 10 nucleotides matching TRBD1. The germline V gene encodes CDR1 SGHRS and CDR2 YFSETQ. The CDR3 totals 15 residues. The V segment lost 0 bases and the J segment 8 bases; nucleotides outside the gene matches: 5. The CDR3 sequence: CASSLDGTGEDTIYF. CDR3 sequence (DNA): TGCGCCAGCAGCTTGGACGGGACAGGGGAGGACACCATATATTTT.

The chain joins TRBV6-5 to TRBJ2-3; 10 nucleotides line up with TRBD2. V trimming: 6 bases; J trimming: 3 bases; junction bases outside the gene matches: 3. The germline CDR1 and CDR2 sequences are MNHEY and SVGAGI. There are 14 residues in the CDR3. The CDR3 DNA reads TGTGCCAGCAGACTAGCGGGACGAACAGATACGCAGTATTTT. It specifies CASRLAGRTDTQYF.

This clone turned up a few times. This chain links TRBV5-1 with TRBJ2-1; 9 bases match TRBD2. CDR1 and CDR2 (germline): SGHRS, YFSETQ. Losses at the gene ends were 4 bases for V and 5 bases for J; bases not matched to a gene: 7. The CDR3 spans 15 residues. CDR3 protein: CASSLSGRTHNEQFF. The CDR3, as DNA: TGCGCCAGCAGCCTTAGCGGGAGAACCCACAATGAGCAGTTCTTC.